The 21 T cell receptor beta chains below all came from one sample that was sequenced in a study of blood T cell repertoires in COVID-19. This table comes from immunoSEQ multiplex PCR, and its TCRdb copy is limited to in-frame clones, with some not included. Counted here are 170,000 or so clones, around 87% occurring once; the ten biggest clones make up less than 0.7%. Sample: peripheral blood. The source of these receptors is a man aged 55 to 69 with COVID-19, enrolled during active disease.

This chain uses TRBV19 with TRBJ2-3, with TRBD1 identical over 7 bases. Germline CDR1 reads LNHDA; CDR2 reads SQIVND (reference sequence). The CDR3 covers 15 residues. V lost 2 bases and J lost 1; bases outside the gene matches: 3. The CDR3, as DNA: TGTGCCAGTAGTATAATGGGACAGCGCACAGATACGCAGTATTTT. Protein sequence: CASSIMGQRTDTQYF. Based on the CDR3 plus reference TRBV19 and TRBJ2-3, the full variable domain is DGGITQSPKYLFRKEGQNVTLSCEQNLNHDAMYWYRQDPGQGLRLIYYSQIVNDFQKGDIAEGYSVSREKKESFPLTVTSAQKNPTAFYLCASSIMGQRTDTQYFGPGTRLTVL.

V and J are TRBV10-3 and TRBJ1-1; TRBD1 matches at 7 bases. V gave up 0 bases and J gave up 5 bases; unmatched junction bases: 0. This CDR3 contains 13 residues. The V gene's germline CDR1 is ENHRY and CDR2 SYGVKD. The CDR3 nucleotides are TGTGCCATCAGTGAGTCGGGACAGACTGAAGCTTTCTTT. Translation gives CAISESGQTEAFF.

CDR3 sequence reads: CASRYGGHTEAFF. DNA of the CDR3: TGTGCCAGTAGATACGGGGGGCACACTGAAGCTTTCTTT. V is TRBV19 and J is TRBJ1-1; possibly TRBD1 for D (6 bases). The V gene lost 6 bases and the J gene lost 3 bases, with 11 bases spanning the gap. The CDR3 is 13 residues long. Germline V gives CDR1 LNHDA, CDR2 SQIVND (reference sequence). The whole variable domain, remainder taken from reference TRBV19 and TRBJ1-1, is DGGITQSPKYLFRKEGQNVTLSCEQNLNHDAMYWYRQDPGQGLRLIYYSQIVNDFQKGDIAEGYSVSREKKESFPLTVTSAQKNPTAFYLCASRYGGHTEAFFGQGTRLTVV.

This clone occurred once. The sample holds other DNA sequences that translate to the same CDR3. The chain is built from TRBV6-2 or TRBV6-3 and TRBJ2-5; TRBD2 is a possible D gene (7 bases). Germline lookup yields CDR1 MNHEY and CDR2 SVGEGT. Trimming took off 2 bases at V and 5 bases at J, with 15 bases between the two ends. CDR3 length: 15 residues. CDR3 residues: CASSYGGGAEETQYF. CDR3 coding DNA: TGTGCCAGCAGTTACGGTGGGGGGGCGGAGGAGACCCAGTACTTC.

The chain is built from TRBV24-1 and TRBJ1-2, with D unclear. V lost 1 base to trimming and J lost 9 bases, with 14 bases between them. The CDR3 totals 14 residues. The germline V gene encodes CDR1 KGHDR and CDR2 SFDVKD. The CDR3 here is CATSDFPFFGSYTF. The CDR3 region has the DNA TGTGCCACCAGTGATTTTCCCTTTTTCGGGAGCTACACCTTC.

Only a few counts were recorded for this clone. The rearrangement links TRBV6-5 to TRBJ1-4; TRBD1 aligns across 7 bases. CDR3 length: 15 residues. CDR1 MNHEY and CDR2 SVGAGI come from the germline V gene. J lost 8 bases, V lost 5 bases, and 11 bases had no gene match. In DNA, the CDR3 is TGTGCCAGCAGTACAAACAGGGGAGGCAACGAAAAACTGTTTTTT. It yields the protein CASSTNRGGNEKLFF.

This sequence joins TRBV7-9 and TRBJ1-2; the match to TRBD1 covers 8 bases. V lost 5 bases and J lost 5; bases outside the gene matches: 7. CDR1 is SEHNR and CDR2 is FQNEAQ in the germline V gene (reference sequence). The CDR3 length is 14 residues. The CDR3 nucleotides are TGTGCCAGCAGCCTAAGCCAGGGGGCATATGGCTACACCTTC. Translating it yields CASSLSQGAYGYTF.

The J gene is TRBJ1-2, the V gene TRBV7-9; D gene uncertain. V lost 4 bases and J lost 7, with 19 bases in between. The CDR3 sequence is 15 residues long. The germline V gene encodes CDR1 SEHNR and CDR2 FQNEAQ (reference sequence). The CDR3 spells CASSSPGETLFGYTF. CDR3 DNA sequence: TGTGCCAGCAGCTCCCCCGGGGAGACCCTCTTTGGCTACACCTTC.

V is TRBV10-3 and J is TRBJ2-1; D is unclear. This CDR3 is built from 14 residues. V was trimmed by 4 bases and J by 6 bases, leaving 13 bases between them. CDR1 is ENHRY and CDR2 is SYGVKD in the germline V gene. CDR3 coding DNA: TGTGCCATCAGTGTTGAGGATCTGGGCAATGAGCAGTTCTTC. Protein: CAISVEDLGNEQFF.

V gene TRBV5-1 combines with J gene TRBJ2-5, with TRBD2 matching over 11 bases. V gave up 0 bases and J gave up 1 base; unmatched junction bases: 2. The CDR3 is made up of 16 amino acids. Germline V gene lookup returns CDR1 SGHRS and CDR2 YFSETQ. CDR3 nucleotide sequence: TGCGCCAGCAGCTTGGGGGGACTAGCGGTCCAAGAGACCCAGTACTTC. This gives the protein CASSLGGLAVQETQYF.

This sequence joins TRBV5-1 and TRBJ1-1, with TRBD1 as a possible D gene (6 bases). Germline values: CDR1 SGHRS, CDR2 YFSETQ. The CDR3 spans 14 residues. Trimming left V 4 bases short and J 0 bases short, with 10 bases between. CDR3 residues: CASSRDTMNTEAFF. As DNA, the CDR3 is TGCGCCAGCAGCCGGGACACGATGAACACTGAAGCTTTCTTT.

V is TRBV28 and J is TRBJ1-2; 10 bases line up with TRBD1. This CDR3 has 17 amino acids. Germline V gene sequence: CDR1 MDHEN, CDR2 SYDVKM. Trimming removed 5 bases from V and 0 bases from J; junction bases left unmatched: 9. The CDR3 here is CASSNRDRGKTNYGYTF. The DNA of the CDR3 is TGTGCCAGCAGTAATCGGGACAGGGGAAAAACTAACTATGGCTACACCTTC.

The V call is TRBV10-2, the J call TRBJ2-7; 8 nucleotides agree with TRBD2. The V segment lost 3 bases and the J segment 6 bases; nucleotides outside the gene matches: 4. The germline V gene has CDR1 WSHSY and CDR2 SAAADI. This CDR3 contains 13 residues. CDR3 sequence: CASSEPGGVEQYF. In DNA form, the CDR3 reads TGCGCCAGCAGTGAACCCGGGGGGGTCGAGCAGTACTTC.

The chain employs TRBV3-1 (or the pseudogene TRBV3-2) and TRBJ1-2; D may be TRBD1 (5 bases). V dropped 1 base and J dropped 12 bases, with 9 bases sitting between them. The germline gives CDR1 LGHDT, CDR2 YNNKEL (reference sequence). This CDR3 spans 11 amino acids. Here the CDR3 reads CASSQGGEDTF. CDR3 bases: TGTGCCAGCAGCCAAGGGGGGGAGGACACCTTC.

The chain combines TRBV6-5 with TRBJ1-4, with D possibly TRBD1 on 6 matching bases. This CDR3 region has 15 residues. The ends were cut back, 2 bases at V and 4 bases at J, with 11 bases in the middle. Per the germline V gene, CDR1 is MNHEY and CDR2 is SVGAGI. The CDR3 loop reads CASSYGRGDNEKLFF. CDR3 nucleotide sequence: TGTGCCAGCAGTTACGGCAGGGGCGATAATGAAAAACTGTTTTTT.

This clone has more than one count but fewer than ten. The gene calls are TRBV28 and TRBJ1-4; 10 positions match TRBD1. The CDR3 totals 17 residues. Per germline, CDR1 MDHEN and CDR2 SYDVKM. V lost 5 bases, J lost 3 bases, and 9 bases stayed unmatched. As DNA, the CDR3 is TGTGCCAGCAGTCGACAGGGGGCCGTCTGGGCTAATGAAAAACTGTTTTTT. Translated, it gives CASSRQGAVWANEKLFF. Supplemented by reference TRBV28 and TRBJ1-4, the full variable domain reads DVKVTQSSRYLVKRTGEKVFLECVQDMDHENMFWYRQDPGLGLRLIYFSYDVKMKEKGDIPEGYSVSREKKERFSLILESASTNQTSMYLCASSRQGAVWANEKLFFGSGTQLSVL.

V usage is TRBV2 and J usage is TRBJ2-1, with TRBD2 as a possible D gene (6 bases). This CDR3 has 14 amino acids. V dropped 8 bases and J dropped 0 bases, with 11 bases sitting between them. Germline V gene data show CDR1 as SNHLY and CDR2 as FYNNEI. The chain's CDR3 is CASCRESSYNEQFF. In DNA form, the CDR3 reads TGTGCCAGCTGTCGGGAGAGCTCCTACAATGAGCAGTTCTTC.

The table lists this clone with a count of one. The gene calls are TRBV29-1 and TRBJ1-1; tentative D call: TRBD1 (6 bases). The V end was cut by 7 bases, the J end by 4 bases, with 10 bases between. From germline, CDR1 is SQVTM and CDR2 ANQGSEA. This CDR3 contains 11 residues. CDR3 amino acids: CSARTATEAFF. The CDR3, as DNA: TGCAGCGCCCGGACAGCCACTGAAGCTTTCTTT.

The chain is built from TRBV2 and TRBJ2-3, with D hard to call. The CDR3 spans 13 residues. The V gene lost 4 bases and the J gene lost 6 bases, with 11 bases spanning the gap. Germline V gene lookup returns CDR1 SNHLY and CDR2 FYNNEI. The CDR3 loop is CASSAGGSDTQYF. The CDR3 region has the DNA TGTGCCAGCAGTGCGGGTGGGTCGGATACGCAGTATTTT.

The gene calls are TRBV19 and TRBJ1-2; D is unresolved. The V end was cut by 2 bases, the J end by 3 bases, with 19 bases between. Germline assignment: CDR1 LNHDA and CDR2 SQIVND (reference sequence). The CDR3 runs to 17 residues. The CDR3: CASSITPFFRIDYGYTF. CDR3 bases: TGTGCCAGTAGTATAACCCCTTTTTTCAGAATTGACTATGGCTACACCTTC. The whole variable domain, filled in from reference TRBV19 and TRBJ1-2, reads DGGITQSPKYLFRKEGQNVTLSCEQNLNHDAMYWYRQDPGQGLRLIYYSQIVNDFQKGDIAEGYSVSREKKESFPLTVTSAQKNPTAFYLCASSITPFFRIDYGYTFGSGTRLTVV.

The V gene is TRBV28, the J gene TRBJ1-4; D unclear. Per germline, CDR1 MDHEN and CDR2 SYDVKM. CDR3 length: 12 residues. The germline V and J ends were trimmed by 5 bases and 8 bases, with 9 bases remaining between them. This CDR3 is CASSTLTEKLFF. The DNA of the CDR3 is TGTGCCAGCAGTACTCTTACCGAAAAACTGTTTTTT.